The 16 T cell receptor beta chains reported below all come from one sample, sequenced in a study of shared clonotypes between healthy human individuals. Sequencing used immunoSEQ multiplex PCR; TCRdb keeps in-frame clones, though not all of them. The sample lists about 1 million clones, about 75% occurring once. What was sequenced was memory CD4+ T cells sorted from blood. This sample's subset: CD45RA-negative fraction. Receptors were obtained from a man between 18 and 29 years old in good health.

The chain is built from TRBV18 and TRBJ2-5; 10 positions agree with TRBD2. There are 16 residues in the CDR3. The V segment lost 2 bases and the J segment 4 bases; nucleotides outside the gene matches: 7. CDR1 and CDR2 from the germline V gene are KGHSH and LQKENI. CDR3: CASSPMSSGSRETQYF. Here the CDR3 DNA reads TGTGCCAGCTCACCAATGTCTAGCGGGAGTAGAGAGACCCAGTACTTC. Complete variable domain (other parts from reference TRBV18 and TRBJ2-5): NAGVMQNPRHLVRRRGQEARLRCSPMKGHSHVYWYRQLPEEGLKFMVYLQKENIIDESGMPKERFSAEFPKEGPSILRIQQVVRGDSAAYFCASSPMSSGSRETQYFGPGTRLLVL.

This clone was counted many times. For the CDR3, the DNA is TGTGCCTGGAGTCCCAACTGGGGGATCACAGATACGCAGTATTTT. Translation: CAWSPNWGITDTQYF. The V call is TRBV30, the J call TRBJ2-3, with D tentatively TRBD1 or TRBD2 (5 bases each). Per germline, CDR1 GTSNPN and CDR2 SVGIG (reference sequence). The ends were cut back, 2 bases at V and 2 bases at J, with 14 bases in the middle. This CDR3 is 15 amino acids long.

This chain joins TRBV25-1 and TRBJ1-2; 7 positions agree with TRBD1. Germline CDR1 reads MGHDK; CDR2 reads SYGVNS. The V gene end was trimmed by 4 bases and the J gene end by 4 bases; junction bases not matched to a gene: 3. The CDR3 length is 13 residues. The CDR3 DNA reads TGTGCCAGCAGTGGGGGGACAGTCTATGGCTACACCTTC. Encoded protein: CASSGGTVYGYTF.

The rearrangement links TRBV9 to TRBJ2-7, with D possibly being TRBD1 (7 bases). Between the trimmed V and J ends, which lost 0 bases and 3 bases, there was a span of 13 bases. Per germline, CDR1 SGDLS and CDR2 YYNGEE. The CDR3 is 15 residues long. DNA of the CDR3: TGTGCCAGCAGCGTAGCGGGGGACAGTCTCTACGAGCAGTACTTC. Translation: CASSVAGDSLYEQYF.

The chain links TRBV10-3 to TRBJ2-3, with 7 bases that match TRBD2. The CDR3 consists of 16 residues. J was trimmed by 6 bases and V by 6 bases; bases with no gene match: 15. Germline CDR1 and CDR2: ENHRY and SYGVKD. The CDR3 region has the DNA TGTGCCATCAGCGGTACTAGCGCCGCATCCCTGGATACGCAGTATTTT. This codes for CAISGTSAASLDTQYF.

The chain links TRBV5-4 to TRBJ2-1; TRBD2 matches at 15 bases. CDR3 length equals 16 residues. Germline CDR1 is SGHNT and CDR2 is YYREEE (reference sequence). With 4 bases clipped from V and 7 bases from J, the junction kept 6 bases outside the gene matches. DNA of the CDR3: TGTGCCAGCAGCCAAGATGGGACTAGCGGGGGGAATGAGCAGTTCTTC. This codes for CASSQDGTSGGNEQFF.

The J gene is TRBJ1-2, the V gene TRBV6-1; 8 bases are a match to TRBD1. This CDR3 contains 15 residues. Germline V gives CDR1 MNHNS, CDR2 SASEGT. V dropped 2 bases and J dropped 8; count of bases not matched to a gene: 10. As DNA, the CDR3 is TGTGCCAGCAGTGAACCCCGCCCAGGGGGCTCGGGCTACACCTTC. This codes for CASSEPRPGGSGYTF.

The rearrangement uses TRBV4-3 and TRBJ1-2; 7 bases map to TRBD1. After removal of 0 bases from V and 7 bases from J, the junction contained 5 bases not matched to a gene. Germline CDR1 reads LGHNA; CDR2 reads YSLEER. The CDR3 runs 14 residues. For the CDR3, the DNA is TGCGCCAGCAGCCAAGACCGACAGGGTAGTGGCTACACCTTC. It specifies CASSQDRQGSGYTF.

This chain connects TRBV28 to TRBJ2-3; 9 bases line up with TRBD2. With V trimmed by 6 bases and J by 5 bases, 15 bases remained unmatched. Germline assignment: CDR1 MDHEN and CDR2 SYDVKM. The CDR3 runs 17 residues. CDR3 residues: CASSSLRLAVERDTQYF. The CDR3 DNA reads TGTGCCAGCAGCTCCTTAAGACTAGCGGTCGAAAGAGATACGCAGTATTTT.

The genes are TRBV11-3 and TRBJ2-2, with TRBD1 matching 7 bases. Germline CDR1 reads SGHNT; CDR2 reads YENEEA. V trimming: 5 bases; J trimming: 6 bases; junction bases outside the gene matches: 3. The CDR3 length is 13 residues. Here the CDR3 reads CASSEGAAGELFF. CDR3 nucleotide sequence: TGTGCCAGCAGCGAGGGGGCAGCCGGGGAGCTGTTTTTT. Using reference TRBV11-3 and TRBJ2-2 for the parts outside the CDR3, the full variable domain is EAGVVQSPRYKIIEKKQPVAFWCNPISGHNTLYWYLQNLGQGPELLIRYENEEAVDDSQLPKDRFSAERLKGVDSTLKIQPAELGDSAVYLCASSEGAAGELFFGEGSRLTVL.

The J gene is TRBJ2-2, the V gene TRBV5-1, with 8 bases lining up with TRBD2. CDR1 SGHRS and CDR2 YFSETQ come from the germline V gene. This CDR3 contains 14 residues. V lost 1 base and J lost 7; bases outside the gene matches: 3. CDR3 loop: CASSLRTSGGELFF. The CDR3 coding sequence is TGCGCCAGCAGCTTGCGAACTAGCGGCGGGGAGCTGTTTTTT. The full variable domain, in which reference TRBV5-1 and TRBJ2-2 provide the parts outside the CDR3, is KAGVTQTPRYLIKTRGQQVTLSCSPISGHRSVSWYQQTPGQGLQFLFEYFSETQRNKGNFPGRFSGRQFSNSRSEMNVSTLELGDSALYLCASSLRTSGGELFFGEGSRLTVL.

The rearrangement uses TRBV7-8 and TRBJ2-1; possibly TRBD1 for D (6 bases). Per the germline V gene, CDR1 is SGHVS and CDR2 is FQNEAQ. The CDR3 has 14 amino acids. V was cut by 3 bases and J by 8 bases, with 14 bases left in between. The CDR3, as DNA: TGTGCCAGCAGCTTGACCGGGACATTGGATGAGCAGTTCTTC. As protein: CASSLTGTLDEQFF.

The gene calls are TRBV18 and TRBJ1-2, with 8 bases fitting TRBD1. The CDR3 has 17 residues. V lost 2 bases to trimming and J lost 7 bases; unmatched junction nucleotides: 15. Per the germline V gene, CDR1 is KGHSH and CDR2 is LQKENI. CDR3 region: CASSPYRDRGKIGGYTF. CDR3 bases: TGTGCCAGCTCACCATACCGCGACAGGGGAAAGATAGGTGGCTACACCTTC.

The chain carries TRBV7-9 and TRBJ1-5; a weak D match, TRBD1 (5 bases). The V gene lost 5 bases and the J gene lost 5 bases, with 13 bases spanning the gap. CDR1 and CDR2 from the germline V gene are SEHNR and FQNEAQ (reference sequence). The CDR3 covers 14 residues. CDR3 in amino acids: CASSQDTGYQPQHF. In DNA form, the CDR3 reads TGTGCCAGCAGCCAAGACACAGGATATCAGCCCCAGCATTTT. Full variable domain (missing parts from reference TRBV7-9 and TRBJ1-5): DTGVSQNPRHKITKRGQNVTFRCDPISEHNRLYWYRQTLGQGPEFLTYFQNEAQLEKSRLLSDRFSAERPKGSFSTLEIQRTEQGDSAMYLCASSQDTGYQPQHFGDGTRLSIL.

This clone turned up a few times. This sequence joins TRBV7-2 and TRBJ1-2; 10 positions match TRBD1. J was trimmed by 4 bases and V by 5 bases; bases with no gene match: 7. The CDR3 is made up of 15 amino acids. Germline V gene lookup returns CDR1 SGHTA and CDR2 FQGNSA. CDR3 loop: CASSLGTGASYGYTF. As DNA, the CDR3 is TGTGCCAGCAGCCTCGGGACAGGGGCGTCCTATGGCTACACCTTC.

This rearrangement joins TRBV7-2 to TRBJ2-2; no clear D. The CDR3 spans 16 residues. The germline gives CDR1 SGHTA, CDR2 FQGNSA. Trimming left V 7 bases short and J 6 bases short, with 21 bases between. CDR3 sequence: CASTYRLGSPAGELFF. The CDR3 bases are TGTGCCAGCACCTATCGACTGGGTTCACCGGCCGGGGAGCTGTTTTTT. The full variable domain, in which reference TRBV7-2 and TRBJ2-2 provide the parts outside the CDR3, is GAGVSQSPSNKVTEKGKDVELRCDPISGHTALYWYRQSLGQGLEFLIYFQGNSAPDKSGLPSDRFSAERTGGSVSTLTIQRTQQEDSAVYLCASTYRLGSPAGELFFGEGSRLTVL.